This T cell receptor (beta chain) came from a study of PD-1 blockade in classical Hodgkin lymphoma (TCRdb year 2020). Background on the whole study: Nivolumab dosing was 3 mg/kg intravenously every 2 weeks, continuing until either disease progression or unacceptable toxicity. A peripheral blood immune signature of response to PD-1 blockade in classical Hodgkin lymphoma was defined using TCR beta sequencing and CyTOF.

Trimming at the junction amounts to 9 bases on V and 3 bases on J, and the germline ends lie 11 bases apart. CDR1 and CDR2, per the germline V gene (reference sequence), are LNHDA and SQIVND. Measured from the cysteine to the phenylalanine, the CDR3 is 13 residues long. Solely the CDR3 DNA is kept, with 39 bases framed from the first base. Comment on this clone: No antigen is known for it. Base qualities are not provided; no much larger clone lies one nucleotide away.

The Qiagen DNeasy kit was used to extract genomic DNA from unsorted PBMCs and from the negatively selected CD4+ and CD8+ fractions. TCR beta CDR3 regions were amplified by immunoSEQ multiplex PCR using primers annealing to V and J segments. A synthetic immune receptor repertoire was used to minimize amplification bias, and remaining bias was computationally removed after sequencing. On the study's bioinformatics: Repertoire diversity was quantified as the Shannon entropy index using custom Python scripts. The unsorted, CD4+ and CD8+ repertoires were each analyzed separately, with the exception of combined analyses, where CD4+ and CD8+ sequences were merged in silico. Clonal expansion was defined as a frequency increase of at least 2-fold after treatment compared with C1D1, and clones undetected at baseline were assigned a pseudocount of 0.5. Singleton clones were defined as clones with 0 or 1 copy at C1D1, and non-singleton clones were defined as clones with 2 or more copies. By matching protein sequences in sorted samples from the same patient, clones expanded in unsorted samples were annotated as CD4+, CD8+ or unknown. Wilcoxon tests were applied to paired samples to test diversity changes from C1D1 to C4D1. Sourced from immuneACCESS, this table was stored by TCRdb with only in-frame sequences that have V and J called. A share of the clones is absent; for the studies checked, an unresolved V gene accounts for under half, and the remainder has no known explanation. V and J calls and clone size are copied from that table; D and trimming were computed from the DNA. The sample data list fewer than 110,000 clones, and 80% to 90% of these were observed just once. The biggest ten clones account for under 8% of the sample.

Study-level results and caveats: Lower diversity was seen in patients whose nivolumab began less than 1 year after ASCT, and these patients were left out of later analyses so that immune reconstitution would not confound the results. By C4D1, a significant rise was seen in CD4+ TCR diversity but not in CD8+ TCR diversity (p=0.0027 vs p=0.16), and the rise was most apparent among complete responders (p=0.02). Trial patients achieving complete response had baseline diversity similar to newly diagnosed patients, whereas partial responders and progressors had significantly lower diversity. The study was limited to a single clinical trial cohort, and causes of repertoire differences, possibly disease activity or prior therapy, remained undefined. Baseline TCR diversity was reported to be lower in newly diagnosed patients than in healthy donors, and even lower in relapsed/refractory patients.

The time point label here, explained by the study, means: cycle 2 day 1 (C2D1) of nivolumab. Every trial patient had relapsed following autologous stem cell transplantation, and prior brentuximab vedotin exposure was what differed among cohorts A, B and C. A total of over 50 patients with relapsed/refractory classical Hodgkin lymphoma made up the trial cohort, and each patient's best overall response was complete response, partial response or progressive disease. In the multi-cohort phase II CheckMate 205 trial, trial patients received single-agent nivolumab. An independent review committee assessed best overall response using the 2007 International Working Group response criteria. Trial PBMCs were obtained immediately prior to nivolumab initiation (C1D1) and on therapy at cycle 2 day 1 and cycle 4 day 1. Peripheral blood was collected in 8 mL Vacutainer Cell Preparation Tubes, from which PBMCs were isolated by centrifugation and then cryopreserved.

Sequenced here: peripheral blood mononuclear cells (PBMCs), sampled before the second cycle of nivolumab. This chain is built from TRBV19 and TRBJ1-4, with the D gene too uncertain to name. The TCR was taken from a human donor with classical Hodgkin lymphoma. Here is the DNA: TGTGCCAGCAGGCAGTCGGCTAATGAAAAACTGTTTTTT. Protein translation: CASRQSANEKLFF.